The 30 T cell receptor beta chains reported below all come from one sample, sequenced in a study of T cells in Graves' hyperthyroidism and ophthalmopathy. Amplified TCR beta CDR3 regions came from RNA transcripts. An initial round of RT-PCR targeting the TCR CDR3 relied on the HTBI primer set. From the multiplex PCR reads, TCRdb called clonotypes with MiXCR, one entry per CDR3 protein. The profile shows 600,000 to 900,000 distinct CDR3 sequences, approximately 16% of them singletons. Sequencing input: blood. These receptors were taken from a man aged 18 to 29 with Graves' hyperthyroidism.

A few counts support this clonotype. The DNA for the CDR3 is TGTGCCAGCTCACCCCCGGGACAGACTGAAGCTTTCTTT. It specifies CASSPPGQTEAFF. The chain couples TRBV18 to TRBJ1-1; TRBD1 agrees at 7 bases. The germline V gene encodes CDR1 KGHSH and CDR2 LQKENI. The CDR3 covers 13 residues. J gave up 5 bases and V 3 bases, and 3 bases lay outside the gene matches.

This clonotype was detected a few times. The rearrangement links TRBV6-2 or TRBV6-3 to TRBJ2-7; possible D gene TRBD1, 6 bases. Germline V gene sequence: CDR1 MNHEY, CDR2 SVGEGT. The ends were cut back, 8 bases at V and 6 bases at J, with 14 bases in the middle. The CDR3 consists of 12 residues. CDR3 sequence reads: CASGEQGAEQYF. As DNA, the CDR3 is TGTGCCAGCGGAGAACAGGGTGCCGAGCAGTACTTC.

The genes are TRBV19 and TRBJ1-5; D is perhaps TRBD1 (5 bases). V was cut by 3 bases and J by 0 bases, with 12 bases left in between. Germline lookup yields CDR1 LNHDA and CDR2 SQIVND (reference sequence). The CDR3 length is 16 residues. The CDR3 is CASSIWGNPSNQPQHF. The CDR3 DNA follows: TGTGCCAGTAGTATCTGGGGCAATCCTAGCAATCAGCCCCAGCATTTT.

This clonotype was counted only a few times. CDR3 sequence (DNA): TGTGCCAGCAGTTTTAGGGAAAGGTACAATGAGCAGTTCTTC. It translates to CASSFRERYNEQFF. The chain links TRBV12-3 or TRBV12-4 to TRBJ2-1; D unclear. V lost 3 bases and J 4 bases, leaving 10 bases between the germline ends. The CDR3 is 14 amino acids.

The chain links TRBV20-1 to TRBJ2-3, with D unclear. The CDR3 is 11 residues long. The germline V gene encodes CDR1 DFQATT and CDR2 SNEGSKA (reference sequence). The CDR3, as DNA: TGCAACGCGGAGCCCACAGATACGCAGTATTTT. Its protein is CNAEPTDTQYF.

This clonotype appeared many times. The CDR3 nucleotides read TGCAGCGTTGGCGGGAGAACCTACGAGCAGTACTTC. Translating it yields CSVGGRTYEQYF. V is TRBV29-1 and J is TRBJ2-7, with TRBD2 matching over 7 bases. The CDR3 length is 12 residues. Unmatched junction bases numbered 2, after V lost 4 bases and J lost 2 bases. Germline V lookup: CDR1 SQVTM, CDR2 ANQGSEA.

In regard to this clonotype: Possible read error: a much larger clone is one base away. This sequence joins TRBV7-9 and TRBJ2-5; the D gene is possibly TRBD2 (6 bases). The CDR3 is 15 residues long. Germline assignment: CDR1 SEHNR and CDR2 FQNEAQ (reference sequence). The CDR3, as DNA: TGTGCCGGCAGTCCCCTCAGCGGGCATCAAGAGACCCAGTACTTC. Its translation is CAGSPLSGHQETQYF.

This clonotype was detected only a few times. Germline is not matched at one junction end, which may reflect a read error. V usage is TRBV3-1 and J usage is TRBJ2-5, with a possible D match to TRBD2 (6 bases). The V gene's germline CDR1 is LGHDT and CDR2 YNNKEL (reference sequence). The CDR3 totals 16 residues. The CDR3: CAGSPQVGRAGETQYF. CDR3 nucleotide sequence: TGTGCCGGCAGCCCCCAGGTGGGTCGAGCGGGAGAGACCCAGTACTTC.

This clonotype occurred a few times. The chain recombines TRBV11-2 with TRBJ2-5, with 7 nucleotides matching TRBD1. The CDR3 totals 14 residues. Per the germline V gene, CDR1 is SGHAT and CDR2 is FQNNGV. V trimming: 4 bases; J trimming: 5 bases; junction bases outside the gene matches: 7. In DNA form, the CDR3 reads TGTGCCAGCAGCTCAACAGGGGTACGGGAGACCCAGTACTTC. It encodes CASSSTGVRETQYF.

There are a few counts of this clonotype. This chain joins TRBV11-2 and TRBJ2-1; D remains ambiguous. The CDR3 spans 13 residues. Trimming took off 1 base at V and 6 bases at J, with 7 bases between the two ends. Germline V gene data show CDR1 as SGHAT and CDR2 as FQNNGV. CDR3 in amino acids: CASSLVPTNEQFF. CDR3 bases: TGTGCCAGCAGCTTAGTCCCCACCAATGAGCAGTTCTTC.

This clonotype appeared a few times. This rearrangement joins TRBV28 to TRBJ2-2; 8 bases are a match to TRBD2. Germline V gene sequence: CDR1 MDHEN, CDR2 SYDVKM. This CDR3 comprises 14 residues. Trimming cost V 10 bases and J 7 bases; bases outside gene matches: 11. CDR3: CATSGGAYIGELFF. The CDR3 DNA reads TGTGCCACCTCCGGGGGGGCGTATATCGGGGAGCTGTTTTTT.

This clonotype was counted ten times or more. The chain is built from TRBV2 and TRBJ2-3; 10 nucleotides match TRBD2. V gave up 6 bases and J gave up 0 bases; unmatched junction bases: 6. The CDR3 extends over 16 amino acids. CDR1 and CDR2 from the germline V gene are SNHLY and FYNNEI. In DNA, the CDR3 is TGTGCCAGCAGCTGGACTAGCGGACCTAGCACAGATACGCAGTATTTT. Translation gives CASSWTSGPSTDTQYF. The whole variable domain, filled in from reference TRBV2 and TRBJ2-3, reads EPEVTQTPSHQVTQMGQEVILRCVPISNHLYFYWYRQILGQKVEFLVSFYNNEISEKSEIFDDQFSVERPDGSNFTLKIRSTKLEDSAMYFCASSWTSGPSTDTQYFGPGTRLTVL.

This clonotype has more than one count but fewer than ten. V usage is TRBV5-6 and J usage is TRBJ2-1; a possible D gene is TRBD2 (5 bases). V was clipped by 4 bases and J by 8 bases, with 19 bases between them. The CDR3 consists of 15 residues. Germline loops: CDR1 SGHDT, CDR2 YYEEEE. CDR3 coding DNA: TGTGCCAGCAGCCTGGACTGTGCGTGTTCCCATGAGCAGTTCTTC. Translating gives CASSLDCACSHEQFF.

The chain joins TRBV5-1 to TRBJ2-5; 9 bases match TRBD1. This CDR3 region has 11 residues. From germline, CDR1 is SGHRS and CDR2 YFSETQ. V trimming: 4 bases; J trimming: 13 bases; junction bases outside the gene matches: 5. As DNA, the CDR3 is TGCGCCAGCAGCCCTGGGACAGGGTGGTACTTC. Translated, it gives CASSPGTGWYF.

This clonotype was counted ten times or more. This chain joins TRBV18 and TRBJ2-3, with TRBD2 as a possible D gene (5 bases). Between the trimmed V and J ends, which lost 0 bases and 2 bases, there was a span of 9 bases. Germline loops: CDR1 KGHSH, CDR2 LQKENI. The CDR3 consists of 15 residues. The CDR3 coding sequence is TGTGCCAGCTCACCACCCAGCGGAACCACAGATACGCAGTATTTT. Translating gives CASSPPSGTTDTQYF.

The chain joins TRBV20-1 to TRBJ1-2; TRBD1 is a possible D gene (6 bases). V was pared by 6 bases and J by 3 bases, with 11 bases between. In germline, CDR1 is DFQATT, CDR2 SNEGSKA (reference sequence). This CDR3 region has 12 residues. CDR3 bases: TGCAGTGCCTTAACAGGGTACTATGGCTACACCTTC. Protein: CSALTGYYGYTF.

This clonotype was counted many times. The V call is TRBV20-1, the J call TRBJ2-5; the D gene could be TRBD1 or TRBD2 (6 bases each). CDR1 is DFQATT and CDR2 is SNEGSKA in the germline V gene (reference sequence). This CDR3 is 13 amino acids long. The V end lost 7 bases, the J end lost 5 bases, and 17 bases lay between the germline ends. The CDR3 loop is CSGGRQGGETQYF. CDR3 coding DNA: TGCAGTGGGGGGCGGCAAGGGGGGGAGACCCAGTACTTC.

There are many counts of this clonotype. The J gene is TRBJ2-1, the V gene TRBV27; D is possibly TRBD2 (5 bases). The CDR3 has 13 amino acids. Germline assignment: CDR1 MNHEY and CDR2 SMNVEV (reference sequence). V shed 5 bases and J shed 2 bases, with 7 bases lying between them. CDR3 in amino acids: CASSTGAYNEQFF. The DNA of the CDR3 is TGTGCCAGCAGTACCGGGGCCTACAATGAGCAGTTCTTC.

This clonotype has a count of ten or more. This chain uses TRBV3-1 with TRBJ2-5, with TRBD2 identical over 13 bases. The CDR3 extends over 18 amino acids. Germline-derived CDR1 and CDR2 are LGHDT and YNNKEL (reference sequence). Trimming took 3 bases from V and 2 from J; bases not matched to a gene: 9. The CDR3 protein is CASSHLLAGGPFQETQYF. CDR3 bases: TGTGCCAGCAGCCACTTACTAGCGGGAGGGCCGTTTCAAGAGACCCAGTACTTC.

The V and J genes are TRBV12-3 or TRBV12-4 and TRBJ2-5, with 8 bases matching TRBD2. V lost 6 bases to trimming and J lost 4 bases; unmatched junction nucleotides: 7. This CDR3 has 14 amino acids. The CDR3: CASRPAGAGETQYF. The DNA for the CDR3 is TGTGCCAGCAGGCCAGCGGGAGCAGGAGAGACCCAGTACTTC.

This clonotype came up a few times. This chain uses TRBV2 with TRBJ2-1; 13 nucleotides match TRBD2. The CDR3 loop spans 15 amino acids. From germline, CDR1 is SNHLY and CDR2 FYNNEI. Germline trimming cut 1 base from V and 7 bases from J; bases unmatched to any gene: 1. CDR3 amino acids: CASSEETSGRNEQFF. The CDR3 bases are TGTGCCAGCAGTGAAGAGACTAGCGGGAGGAATGAGCAGTTCTTC.

The CDR3 nucleotides read TGCGCCAGCAGCCAAGAACCGTTAGGAGGGAACACTGAAGCTTTCTTT. Residues: CASSQEPLGGNTEAFF. This sequence joins TRBV4-1 and TRBJ1-1; D unresolved. The CDR3 is 16 amino acids. Trimming shortened V by 0 bases and J by 1 base, and 12 bases separated the two germline ends. Germline V gene data show CDR1 as MGHRA and CDR2 as YSYEKL.

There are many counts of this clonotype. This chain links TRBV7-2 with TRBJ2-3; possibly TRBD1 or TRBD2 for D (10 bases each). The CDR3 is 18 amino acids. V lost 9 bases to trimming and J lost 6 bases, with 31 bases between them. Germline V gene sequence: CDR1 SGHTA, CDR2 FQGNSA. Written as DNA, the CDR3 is TGTGCCAGTACCCCGGGACAGGGGAAAGCGGGAGGGCCGGATACGCAGTATTTT. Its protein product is CASTPGQGKAGGPDTQYF.

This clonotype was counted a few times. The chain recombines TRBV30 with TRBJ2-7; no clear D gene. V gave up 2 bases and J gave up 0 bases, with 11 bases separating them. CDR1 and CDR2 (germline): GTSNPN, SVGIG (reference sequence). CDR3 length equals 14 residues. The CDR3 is CAWSIGRSSYEQYF. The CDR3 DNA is TGTGCCTGGAGTATAGGGCGGAGCTCCTACGAGCAGTACTTC. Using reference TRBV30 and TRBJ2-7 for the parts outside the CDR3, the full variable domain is SQTIHQWPATLVQPVGSPLSLECTVEGTSNPNLYWYRQAAGRGLQLLFYSVGIGQISSEVPQNLSASRPQDRQFILSSKKLLLSDSGFYLCAWSIGRSSYEQYFGPGTRLTVT.

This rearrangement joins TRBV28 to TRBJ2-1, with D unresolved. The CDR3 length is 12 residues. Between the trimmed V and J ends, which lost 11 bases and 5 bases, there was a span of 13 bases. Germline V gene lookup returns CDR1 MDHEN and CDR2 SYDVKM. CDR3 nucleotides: TGTGCCGCTCGGACGCTGAACAATGAGCAGTTCTTC. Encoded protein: CAARTLNNEQFF.

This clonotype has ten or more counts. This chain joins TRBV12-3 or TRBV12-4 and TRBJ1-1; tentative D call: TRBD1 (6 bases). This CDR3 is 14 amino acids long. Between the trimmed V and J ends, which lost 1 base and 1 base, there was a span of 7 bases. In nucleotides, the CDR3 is TGTGCCAGCAGTTTAGTAGGGGGGAACACTGAAGCTTTCTTT. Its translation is CASSLVGGNTEAFF.

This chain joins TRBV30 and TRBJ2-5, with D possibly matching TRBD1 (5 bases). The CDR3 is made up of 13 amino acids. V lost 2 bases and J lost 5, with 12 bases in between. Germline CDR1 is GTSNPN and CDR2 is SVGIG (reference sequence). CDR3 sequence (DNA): TGTGCCTGGAGTCAGGGCCCCCTCGAGACCCAGTACTTC. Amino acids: CAWSQGPLETQYF.

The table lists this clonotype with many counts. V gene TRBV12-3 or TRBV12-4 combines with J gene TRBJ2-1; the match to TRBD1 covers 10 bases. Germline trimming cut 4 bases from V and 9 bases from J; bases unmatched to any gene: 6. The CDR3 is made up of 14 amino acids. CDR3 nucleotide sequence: TGTGCCAGCAGTTGGGACAGGGGTCTTGGTGAGCAGTTCTTC. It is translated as CASSWDRGLGEQFF.

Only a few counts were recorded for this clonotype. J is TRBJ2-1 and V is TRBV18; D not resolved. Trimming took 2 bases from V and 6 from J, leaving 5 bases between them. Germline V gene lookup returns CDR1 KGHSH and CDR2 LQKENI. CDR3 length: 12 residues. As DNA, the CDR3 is TGTGCCAGCTCACCATATGGCAATGAGCAGTTCTTC. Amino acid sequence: CASSPYGNEQFF.

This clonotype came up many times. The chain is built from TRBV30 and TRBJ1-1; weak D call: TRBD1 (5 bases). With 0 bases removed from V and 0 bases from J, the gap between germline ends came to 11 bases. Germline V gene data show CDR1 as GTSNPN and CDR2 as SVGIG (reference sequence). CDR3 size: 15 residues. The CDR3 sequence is CAWSVSPGVNTEAFF. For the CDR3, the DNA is TGTGCCTGGAGTGTATCTCCGGGGGTGAACACTGAAGCTTTCTTT.